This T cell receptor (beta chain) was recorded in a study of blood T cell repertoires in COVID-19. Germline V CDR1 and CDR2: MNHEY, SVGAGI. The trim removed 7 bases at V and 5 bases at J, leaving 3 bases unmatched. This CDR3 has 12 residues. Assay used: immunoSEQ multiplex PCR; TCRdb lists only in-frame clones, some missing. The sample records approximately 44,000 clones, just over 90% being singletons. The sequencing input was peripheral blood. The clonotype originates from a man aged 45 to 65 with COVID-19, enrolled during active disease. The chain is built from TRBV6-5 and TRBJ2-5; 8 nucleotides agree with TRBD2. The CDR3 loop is CASKTSVETQYF. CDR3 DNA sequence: TGTGCCAGCAAGACTAGCGTGGAGACCCAGTACTTC.